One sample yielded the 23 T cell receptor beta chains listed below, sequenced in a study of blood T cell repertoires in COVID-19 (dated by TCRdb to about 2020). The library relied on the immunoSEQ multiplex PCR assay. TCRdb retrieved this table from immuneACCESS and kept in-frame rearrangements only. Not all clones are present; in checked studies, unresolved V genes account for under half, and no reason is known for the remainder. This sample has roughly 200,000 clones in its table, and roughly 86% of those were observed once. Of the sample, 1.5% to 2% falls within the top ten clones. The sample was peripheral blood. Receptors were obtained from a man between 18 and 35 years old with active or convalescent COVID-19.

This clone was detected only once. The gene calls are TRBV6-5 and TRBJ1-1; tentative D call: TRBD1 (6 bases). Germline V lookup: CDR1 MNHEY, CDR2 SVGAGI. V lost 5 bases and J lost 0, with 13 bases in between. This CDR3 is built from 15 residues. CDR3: CASSRLDRVNTEAFF. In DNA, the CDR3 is TGTGCCAGCAGTCGACTGGACAGAGTGAACACTGAAGCTTTCTTT.

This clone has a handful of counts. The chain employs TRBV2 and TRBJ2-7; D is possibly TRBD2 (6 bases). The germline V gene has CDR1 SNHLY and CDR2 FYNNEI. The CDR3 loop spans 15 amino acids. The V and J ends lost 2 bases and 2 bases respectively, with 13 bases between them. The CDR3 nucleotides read TGTGCCAGCAGTGAACGGTTAGCGGTAACCTACGAGCAGTACTTC. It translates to CASSERLAVTYEQYF.

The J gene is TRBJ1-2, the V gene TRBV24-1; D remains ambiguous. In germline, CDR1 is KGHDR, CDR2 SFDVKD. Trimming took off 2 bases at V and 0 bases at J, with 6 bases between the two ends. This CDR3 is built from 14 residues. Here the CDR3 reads CATSDYTSNYGYTF. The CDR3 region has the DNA TGTGCCACCAGTGATTATACATCTAACTATGGCTACACCTTC.

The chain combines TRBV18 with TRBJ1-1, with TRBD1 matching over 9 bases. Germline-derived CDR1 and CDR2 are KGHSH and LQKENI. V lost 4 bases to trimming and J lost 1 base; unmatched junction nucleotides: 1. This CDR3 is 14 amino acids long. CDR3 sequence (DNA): TGTGCCAGCTCACGACAGGGGGAGAACACTGAAGCTTTCTTT. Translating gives CASSRQGENTEAFF.

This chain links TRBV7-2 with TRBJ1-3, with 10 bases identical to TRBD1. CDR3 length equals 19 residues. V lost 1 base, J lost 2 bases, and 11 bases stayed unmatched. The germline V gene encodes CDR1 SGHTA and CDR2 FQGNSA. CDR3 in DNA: TGTGCCAGCAGCTTAGACTGGGGACAGGGGTTTCCCGCTGGAAACACCATATATTTT. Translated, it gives CASSLDWGQGFPAGNTIYF.

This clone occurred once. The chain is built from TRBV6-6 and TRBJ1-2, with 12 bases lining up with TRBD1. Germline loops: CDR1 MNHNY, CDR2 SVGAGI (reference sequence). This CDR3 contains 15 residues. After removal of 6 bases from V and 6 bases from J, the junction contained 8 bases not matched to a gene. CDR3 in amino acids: CASRTNRDRGHGYTF. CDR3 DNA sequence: TGTGCCAGCAGAACAAACCGGGACAGGGGGCATGGCTACACCTTC.

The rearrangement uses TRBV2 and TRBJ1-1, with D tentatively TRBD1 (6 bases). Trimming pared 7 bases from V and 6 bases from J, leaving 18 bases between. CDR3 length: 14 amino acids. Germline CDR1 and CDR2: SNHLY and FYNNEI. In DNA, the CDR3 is TGTGCCAGCACCCCAATAAGACAGGCCGCTGAAGCTTTCTTT. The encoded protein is CASTPIRQAAEAFF.

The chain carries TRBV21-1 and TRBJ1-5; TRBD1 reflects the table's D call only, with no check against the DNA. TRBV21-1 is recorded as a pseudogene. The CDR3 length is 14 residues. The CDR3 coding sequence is TGTGCCAGCAGCAAGAACCAAAGGGGGCAGCCCCAGCATTTT. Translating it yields CASSKNQRGQPQHF.

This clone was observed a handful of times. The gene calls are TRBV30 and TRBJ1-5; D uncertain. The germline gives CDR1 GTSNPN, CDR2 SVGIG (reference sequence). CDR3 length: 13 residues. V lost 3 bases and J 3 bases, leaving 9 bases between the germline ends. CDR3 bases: TGTGCCTGGAGGGCTTCCGCCAATCAGCCCCAGCATTTT. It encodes CAWRASANQPQHF.

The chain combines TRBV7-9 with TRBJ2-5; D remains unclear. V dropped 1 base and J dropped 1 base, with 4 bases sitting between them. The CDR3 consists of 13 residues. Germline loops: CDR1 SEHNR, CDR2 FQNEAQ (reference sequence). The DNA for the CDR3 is TGTGCCAGCAGCTTAGAGCCCCAAGAGACCCAGTACTTC. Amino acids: CASSLEPQETQYF.

The CDR3 loop reads CASSQDARYNEQFF. The CDR3 coding sequence is TGCGCCAGCAGCCAAGACGCTAGATACAATGAGCAGTTCTTC. The chain is built from TRBV4-1 and TRBJ2-1; D not certain. This CDR3 is built from 14 residues. The V end lost 0 bases, the J end lost 4 bases, and 7 bases lay between the germline ends. Per germline, CDR1 MGHRA and CDR2 YSYEKL.

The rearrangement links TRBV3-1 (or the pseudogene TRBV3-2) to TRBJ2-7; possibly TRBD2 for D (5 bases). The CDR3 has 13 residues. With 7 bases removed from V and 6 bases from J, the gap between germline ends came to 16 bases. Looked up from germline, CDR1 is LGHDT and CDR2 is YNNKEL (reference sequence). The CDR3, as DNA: TGTGCCAGCACCAGAGCCGGAGGTGCCGAGCAGTACTTC. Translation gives CASTRAGGAEQYF.

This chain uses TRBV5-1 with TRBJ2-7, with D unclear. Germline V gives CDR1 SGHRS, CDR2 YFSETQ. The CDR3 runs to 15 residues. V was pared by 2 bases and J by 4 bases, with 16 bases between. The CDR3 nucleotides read TGCGCCAGCAGCTTCCAGAGCGATACTCGGTACGAGCAGTACTTC. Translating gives CASSFQSDTRYEQYF.

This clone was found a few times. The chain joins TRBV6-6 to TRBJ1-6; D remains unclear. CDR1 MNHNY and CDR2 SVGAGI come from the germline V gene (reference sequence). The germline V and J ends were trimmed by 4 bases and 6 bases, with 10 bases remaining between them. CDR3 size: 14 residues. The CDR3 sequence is CASSFEARNSPLHF. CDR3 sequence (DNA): TGTGCCAGCAGTTTCGAGGCGCGTAATTCACCCCTCCACTTT.

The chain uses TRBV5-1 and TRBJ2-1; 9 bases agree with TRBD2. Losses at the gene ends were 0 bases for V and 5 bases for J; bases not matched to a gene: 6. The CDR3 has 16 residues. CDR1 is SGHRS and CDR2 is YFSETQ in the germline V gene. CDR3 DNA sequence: TGCGCCAGCAGCTTGGCGGTGACTAGCGGACACAATGAGCAGTTCTTC. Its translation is CASSLAVTSGHNEQFF.

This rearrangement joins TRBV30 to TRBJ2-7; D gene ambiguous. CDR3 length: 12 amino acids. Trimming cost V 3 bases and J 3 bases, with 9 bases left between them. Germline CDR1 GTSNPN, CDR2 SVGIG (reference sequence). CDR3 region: CAWSQAVYEQYF. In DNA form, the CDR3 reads TGTGCCTGGAGCCAGGCAGTCTACGAGCAGTACTTC.

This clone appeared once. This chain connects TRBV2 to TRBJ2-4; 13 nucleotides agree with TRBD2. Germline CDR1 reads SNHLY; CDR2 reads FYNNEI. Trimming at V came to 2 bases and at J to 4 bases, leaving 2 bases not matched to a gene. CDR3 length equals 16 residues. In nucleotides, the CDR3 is TGTGCCAGCAGTGAACAGGGACTAGCGGGGAAAAACATTCAGTACTTC. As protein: CASSEQGLAGKNIQYF. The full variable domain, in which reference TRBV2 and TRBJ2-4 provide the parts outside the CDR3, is EPEVTQTPSHQVTQMGQEVILRCVPISNHLYFYWYRQILGQKVEFLVSFYNNEISEKSEIFDDQFSVERPDGSNFTLKIRSTKLEDSAMYFCASSEQGLAGKNIQYFGAGTRLSVL.

The CDR3 DNA reads TGTGCCATCAGTCTAGGGACTAGCGGGAGCTCCTACAATGAGCAGTTCTTC. Translating gives CAISLGTSGSSYNEQFF. The chain couples TRBV10-3 to TRBJ2-1; 14 nucleotides align to TRBD2. Germline V lookup: CDR1 ENHRY, CDR2 SYGVKD. The CDR3 loop spans 17 amino acids. The J segment lost 0 bases and the V segment lost 5 bases, leaving 3 bases of the junction unmatched.

The CDR3 DNA is TGTGCCAGCAGTTTGACCGGGACAGGGGTTAATTCACCCCTCCACTTT. Protein: CASSLTGTGVNSPLHF. The V gene is TRBV27, the J gene TRBJ1-6; TRBD1 aligns across 10 bases. The ends lost 3 bases at V and 6 bases at J; junction bases unmatched: 5. The germline CDR1 and CDR2 sequences are MNHEY and SMNVEV (reference sequence). The CDR3 length is 16 residues.

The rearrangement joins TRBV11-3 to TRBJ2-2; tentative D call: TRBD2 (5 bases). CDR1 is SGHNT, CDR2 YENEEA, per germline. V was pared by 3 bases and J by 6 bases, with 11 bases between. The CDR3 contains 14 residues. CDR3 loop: CASSFGGGAGELFF. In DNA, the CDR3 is TGTGCCAGCAGCTTCGGAGGTGGGGCCGGGGAGCTGTTTTTT.

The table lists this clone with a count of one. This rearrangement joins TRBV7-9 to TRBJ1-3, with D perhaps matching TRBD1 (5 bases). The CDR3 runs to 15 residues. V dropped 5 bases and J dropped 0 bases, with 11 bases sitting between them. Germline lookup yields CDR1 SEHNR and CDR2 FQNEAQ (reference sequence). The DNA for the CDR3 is TGTGCCAGCAGCCCCACGGGGGGCTCTGGAAACACCATATATTTT. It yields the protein CASSPTGGSGNTIYF.

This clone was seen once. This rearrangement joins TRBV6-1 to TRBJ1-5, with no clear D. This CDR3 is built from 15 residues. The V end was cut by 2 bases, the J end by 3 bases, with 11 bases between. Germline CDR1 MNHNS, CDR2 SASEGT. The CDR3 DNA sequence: TGTGCCAGCAGTGAATTTCCGGGTTTCAATCAGCCCCAGCATTTT. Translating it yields CASSEFPGFNQPQHF.

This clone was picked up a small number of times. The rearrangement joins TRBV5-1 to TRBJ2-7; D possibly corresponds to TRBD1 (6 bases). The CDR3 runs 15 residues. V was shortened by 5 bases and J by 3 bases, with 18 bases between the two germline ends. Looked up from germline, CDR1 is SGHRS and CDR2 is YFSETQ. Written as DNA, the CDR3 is TGCGCCAGCAGAGAAGGACAGACAAGATTCTACGAGCAGTACTTC. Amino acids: CASREGQTRFYEQYF.